This T cell receptor (beta chain) was captured in a study of shared clonotypes between healthy human individuals. With regard to this clone: Its antigen is as yet unknown.

CDR3 length: 16 amino acids. The V segment lost 5 bases and the J segment 2 bases; nucleotides outside the gene matches: 10. CDR1 and CDR2 from the germline V gene are SGHVS and FNYEAQ. Assay used: immunoSEQ multiplex PCR; TCRdb lists only in-frame clones, some missing. The sample yields roughly 2.5 million clones, around nine tenths seen once. Study-wide results and limits: Richness estimates generally favored naive over memory subsets. A handful of donors shared approximately 5% of their naive CD4 clonotypes. Relative to their counterparts shared across all four donors, non-shared clonotypes exhibited diminished generation probabilities.

Sequenced material: naive CD4+ T cells sorted from blood. Stated subset: CD45RA+ positively selected. This sequence joins TRBV7-6 and TRBJ1-2; 8 bases fit TRBD1. The receptor was derived from a man younger than 35 in good health. CDR3 region: CASSPWTGLLNYGYTF. The CDR3 DNA sequence: TGTGCCAGCAGCCCGTGGACAGGGTTACTCAACTATGGCTACACCTTC.